This paragraph reports one T cell receptor (beta chain). This sample was taken from a study of shared clonotypes between healthy human individuals. As for the study in general: Each donor contributed plates that comprised three CD4 naive, three CD4 memory, two CD8 naive and one CD8 memory.

Trimming left V 2 bases short and J 6 bases short, with 19 bases between. Germline V gives CDR1 KGHSH, CDR2 LQKENI. This CDR3 spans 16 amino acids. Sequenced by immunoSEQ multiplex PCR; TCRdb stores in-frame clones only, minus some. The sample lists 2 million to 2.5 million clones, approximately 90% occurring once. Material for sequencing was naive CD4+ T cells from PBMCs. The subset is: CD45RA+ positively selected. The V gene is TRBV18, the J gene TRBJ1-2; no firm D call. This receptor was obtained from a man younger than 35 in good health. Some clones in this sample may be carry-over from other donors' samples. The CDR3: CASSPVLQRTSDGYTF. The CDR3 region has the DNA TGTGCCAGCTCACCAGTCCTACAACGTACCTCCGATGGCTACACCTTC. The whole variable domain, remainder taken from reference TRBV18 and TRBJ1-2, is NAGVMQNPRHLVRRRGQEARLRCSPMKGHSHVYWYRQLPEEGLKFMVYLQKENIIDESGMPKERFSAEFPKEGPSILRIQQVVRGDSAAYFCASSPVLQRTSDGYTFGSGTRLTVV.